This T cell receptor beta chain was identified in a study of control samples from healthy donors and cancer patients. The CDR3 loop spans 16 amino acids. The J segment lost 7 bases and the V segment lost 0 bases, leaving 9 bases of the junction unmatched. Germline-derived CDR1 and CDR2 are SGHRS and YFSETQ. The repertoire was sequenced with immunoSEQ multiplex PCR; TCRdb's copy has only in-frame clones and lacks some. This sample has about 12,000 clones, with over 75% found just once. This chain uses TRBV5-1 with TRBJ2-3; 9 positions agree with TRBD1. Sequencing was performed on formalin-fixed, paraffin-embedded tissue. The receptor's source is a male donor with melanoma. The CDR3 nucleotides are TGCGCCAGCAGCTTGGGGACAGGGGCCGGAGGAAATACGCAGTATTTT. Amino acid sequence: CASSLGTGAGGNTQYF.